This T cell receptor (beta chain) was sequenced during a study of cytomegalovirus exposure and HLA in healthy donors. This clone showed up just once. The antigen remains unidentified. CDR1 is SGHVS, CDR2 FNYEAQ, per germline. V gave up 6 bases and J gave up 5 bases, with 9 bases separating them. The CDR3 is made up of 12 amino acids. The PCR contained 60 Vbeta and 13 Jbeta primers. TCRdb's copy holds only in-frame clones and misses some; the assay was immunoSEQ multiplex PCR. The profile shows about 180,000 clones, 81% of them singletons. Study-level findings and limits: Accurate prediction of most subjects' HLA-A and HLA-B alleles from TCR beta sequences was reported. A missense DCLRE1C variant was associated with V- and J-gene trimming of TCR beta chains in a later analysis, and an independent cohort replicated the association.

This TCR derives from a woman between 18 and 29 years old in good health and CMV-seropositive. This chain uses TRBV7-6 with TRBJ2-3, with D hard to call. The source material was PBMCs. CDR3 in DNA: TGTGCCAGCAGGGATCGAGGAGATACGCAGTATTTT. Translation gives CASRDRGDTQYF.